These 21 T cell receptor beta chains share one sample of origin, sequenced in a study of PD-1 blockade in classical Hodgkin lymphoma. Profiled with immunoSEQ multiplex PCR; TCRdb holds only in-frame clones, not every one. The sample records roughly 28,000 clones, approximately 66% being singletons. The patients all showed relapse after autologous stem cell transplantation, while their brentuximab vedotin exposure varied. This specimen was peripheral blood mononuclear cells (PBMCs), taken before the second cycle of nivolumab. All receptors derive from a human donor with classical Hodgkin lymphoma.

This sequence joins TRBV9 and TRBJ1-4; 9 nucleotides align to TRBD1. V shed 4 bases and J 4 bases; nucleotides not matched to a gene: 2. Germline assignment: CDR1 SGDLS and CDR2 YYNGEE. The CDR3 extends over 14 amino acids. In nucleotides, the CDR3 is TGTGCCAGCAGCCAGACAGGGGGTAATGAAAAACTGTTTTTT. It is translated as CASSQTGGNEKLFF.

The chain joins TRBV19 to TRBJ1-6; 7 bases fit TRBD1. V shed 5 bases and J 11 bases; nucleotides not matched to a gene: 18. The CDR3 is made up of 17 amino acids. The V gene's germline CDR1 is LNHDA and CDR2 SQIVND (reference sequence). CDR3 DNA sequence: TGTGCCAGTAGTCTTCGGGACAGTACCCGTGGAGGTACACCCCTCCACTTT. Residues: CASSLRDSTRGGTPLHF.

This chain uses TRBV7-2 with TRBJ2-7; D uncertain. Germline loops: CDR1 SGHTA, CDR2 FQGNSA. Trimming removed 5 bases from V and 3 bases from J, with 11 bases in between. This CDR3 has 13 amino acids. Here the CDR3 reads CASSPDGFYEQYV. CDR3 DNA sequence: TGTGCCAGCAGCCCGGACGGGTTCTACGAGCAGTACGTC.

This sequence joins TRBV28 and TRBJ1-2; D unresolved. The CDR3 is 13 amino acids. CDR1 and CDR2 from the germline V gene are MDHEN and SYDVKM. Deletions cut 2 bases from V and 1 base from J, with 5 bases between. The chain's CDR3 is CASSLTGNYGYTF. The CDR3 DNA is TGTGCCAGCAGTTTAACGGGTAACTATGGCTACACCTTC.

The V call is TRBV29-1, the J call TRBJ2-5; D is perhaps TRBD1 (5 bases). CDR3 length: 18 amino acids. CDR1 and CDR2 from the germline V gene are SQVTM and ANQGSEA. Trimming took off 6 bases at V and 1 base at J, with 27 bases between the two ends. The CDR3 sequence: CSVLDFMVGPVGQETQYF. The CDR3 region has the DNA TGCAGCGTCCTAGACTTTATGGTGGGGCCGGTCGGCCAAGAGACCCAGTACTTC.

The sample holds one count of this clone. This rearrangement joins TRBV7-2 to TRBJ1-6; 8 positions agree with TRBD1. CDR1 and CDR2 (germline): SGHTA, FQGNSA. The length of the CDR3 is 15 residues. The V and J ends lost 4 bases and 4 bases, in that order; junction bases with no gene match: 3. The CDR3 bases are TGTGCCAGCAGCTCTAGGACAGGGTATAATTCACCCCTCCACTTT. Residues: CASSSRTGYNSPLHF.

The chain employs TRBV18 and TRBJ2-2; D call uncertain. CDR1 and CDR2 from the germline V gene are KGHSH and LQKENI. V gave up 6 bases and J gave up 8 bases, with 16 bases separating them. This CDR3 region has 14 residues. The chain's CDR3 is CASSYKAVGGELFF. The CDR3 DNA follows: TGTGCCAGCTCGTACAAAGCCGTTGGAGGGGAGCTGTTTTTT.

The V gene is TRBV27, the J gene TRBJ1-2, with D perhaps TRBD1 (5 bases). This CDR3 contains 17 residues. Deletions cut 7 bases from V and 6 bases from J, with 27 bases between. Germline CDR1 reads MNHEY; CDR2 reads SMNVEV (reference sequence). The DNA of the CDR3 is TGTGCCAGCAAGCCGGACGCCGGGACCCGAGGAAGGGATGGCTACACCTTC. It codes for CASKPDAGTRGRDGYTF.

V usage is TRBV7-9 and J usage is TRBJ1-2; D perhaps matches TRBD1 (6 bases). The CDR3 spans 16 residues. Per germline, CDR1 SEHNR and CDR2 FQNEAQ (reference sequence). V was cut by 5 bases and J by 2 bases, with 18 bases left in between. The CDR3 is CASSGRTGLGNYGYTF. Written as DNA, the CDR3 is TGTGCCAGCAGCGGACGTACAGGGCTTGGGAACTATGGCTACACCTTC. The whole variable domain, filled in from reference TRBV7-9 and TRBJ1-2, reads DTGVSQNPRHKITKRGQNVTFRCDPISEHNRLYWYRQTLGQGPEFLTYFQNEAQLEKSRLLSDRFSAERPKGSFSTLEIQRTEQGDSAMYLCASSGRTGLGNYGYTFGSGTRLTVV.

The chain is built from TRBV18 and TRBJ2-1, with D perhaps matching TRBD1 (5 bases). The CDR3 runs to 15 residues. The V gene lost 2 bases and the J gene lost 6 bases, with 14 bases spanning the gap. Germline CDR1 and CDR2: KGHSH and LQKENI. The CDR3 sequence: CASSPIRADTNEQFF. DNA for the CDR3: TGTGCCAGCTCACCAATCAGGGCGGATACCAATGAGCAGTTCTTC.

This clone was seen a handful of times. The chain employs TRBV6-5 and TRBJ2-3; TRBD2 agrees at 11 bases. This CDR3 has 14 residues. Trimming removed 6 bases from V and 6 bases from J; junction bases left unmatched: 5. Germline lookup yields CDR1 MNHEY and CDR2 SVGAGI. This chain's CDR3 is CASRLAGALDTQYF. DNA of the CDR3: TGTGCCAGCAGACTAGCGGGGGCGTTGGATACGCAGTATTTT.

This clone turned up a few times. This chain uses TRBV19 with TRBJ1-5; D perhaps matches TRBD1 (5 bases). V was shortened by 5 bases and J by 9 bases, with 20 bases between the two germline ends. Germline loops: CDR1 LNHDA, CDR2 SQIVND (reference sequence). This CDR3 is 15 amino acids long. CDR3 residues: CASSFLGAAGGPQHF. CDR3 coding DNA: TGTGCCAGTAGTTTCCTCGGGGCTGCGGGTGGGCCCCAGCATTTT.

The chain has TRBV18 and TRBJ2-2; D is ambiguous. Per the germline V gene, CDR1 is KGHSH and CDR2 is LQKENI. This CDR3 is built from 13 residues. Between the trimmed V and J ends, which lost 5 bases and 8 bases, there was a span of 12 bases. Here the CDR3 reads CASSEVGLGELFF. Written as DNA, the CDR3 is TGTGCCAGCTCAGAAGTCGGTTTAGGGGAGCTGTTTTTT. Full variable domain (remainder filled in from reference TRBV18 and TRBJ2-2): NAGVMQNPRHLVRRRGQEARLRCSPMKGHSHVYWYRQLPEEGLKFMVYLQKENIIDESGMPKERFSAEFPKEGPSILRIQQVVRGDSAAYFCASSEVGLGELFFGEGSRLTVL.

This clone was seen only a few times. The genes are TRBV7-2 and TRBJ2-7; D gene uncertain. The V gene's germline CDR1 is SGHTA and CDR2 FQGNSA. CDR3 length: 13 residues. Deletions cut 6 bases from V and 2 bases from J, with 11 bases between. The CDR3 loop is CASRTDAAYEQYF. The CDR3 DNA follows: TGTGCCAGCAGGACGGACGCAGCCTACGAGCAGTACTTC.

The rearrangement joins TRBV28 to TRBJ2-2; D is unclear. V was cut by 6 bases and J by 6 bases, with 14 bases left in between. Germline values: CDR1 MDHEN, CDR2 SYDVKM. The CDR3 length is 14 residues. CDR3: CASRPPKFAGELFF. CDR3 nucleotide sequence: TGTGCCAGCAGGCCCCCGAAGTTCGCCGGGGAGCTGTTTTTT.

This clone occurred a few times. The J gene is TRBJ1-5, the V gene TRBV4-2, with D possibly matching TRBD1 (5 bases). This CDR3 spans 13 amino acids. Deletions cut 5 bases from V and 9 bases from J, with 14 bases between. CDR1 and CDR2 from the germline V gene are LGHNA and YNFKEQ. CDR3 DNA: TGTGCCAGCAGCGGGGACCAACCTGGGCCCCAGCATTTT. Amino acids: CASSGDQPGPQHF.

The DNA for the CDR3 is TGTGCCAGCAGCGCGGGATCAGGGGGCTGGGGAGAGCAGTACTTC. Encoded protein: CASSAGSGGWGEQYF. The gene calls are TRBV7-2 and TRBJ2-7; 8 bases are a match to TRBD1. The CDR3 is 15 amino acids. Germline loops: CDR1 SGHTA, CDR2 FQGNSA. Trimming cost V 5 bases and J 7 bases; bases outside gene matches: 13. Full variable domain (remainder filled in from reference TRBV7-2 and TRBJ2-7): GAGVSQSPSNKVTEKGKDVELRCDPISGHTALYWYRQSLGQGLEFLIYFQGNSAPDKSGLPSDRFSAERTGGSVSTLTIQRTQQEDSAVYLCASSAGSGGWGEQYFGPGTRLTVT.

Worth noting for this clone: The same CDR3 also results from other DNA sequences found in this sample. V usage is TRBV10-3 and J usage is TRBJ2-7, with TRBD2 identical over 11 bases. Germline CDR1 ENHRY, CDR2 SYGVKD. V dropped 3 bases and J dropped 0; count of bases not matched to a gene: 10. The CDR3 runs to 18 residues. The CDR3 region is CAISDRSLAGGSSYEQYV. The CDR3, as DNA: TGTGCCATCAGTGACAGGAGTCTAGCGGGGGGTAGCTCCTACGAGCAGTACGTC.

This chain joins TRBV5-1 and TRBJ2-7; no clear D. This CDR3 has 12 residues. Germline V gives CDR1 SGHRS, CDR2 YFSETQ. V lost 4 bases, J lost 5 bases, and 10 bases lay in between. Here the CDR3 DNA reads TGCGCCAGCAGCGTACCGAGCAACGAGCAGTACTTC. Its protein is CASSVPSNEQYF.

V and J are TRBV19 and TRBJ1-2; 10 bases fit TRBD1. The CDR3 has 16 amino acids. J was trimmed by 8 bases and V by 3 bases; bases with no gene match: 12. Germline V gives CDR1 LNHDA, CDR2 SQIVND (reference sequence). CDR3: CASSMLSPGQGRGYTF. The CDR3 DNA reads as TGTGCCAGTAGTATGCTCTCCCCGGGACAGGGGAGAGGCTACACCTTC. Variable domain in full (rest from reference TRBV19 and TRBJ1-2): DGGITQSPKYLFRKEGQNVTLSCEQNLNHDAMYWYRQDPGQGLRLIYYSQIVNDFQKGDIAEGYSVSREKKESFPLTVTSAQKNPTAFYLCASSMLSPGQGRGYTFGSGTRLTVV.

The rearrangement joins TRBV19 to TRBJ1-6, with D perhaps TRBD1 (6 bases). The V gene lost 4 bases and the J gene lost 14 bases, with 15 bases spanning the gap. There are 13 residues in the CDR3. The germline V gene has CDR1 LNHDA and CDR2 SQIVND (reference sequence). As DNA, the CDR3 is TGTGCCAGTAGTACCCTACAGGGCCTTACCCTCCACTTT. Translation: CASSTLQGLTLHF.